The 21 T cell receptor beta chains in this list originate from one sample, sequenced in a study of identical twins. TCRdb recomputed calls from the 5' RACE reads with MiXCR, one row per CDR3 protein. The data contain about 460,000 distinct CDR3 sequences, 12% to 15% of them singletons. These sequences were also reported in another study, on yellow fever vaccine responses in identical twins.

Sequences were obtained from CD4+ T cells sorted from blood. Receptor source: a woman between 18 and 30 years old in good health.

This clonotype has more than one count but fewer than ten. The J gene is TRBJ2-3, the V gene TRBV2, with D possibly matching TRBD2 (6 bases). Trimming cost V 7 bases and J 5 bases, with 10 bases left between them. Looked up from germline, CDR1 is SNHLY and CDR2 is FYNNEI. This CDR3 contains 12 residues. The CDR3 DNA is TGTGCCAGCATGGGGGGAAGAGATACGCAGTATTTT. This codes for CASMGGRDTQYF.

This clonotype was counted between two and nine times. This chain's CDR3 is CASSWGLASSNEQFF. The DNA for the CDR3 is TGTGCCAGCAGTTGGGGACTAGCTTCATCCAATGAGCAGTTCTTC. The chain recombines TRBV28 with TRBJ2-1; 9 bases are a match to TRBD2. The V segment lost 4 bases and the J segment 6 bases; nucleotides outside the gene matches: 7. CDR1 is MDHEN, CDR2 SYDVKM, per germline. CDR3 length: 15 residues.

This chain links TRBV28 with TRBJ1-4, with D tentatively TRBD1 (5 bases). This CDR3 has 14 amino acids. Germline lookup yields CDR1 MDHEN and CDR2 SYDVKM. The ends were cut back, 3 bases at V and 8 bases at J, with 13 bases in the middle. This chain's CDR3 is CASSLEGVREKLFF. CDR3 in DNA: TGTGCCAGCAGTTTGGAAGGGGTCAGGGAAAAACTGTTTTTT.

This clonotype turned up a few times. The CDR3, as DNA: TGTGCCAGCAGACGACTAGACGCTGGCACAGATACGCAGTATTTT. Its protein is CASRRLDAGTDTQYF. The chain is built from TRBV27 and TRBJ2-3; D possibly corresponds to TRBD2 (6 bases). This CDR3 region has 15 residues. The V gene lost 6 bases and the J gene lost 1 base, with 14 bases spanning the gap. CDR1 is MNHEY, CDR2 SMNVEV, per germline (reference sequence).

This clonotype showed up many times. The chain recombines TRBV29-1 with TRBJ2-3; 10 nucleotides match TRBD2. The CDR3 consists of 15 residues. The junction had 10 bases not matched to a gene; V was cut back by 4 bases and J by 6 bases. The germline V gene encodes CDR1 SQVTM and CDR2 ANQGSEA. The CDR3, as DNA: TGCAGCGTTGTGGGGCTAGCGGGAGATGGGGATACGCAGTATTTT. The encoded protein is CSVVGLAGDGDTQYF.

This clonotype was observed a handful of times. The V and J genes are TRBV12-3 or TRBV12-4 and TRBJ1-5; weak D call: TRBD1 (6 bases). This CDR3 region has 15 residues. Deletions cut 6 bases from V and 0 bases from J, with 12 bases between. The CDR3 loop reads CASRWGGYSNQPQHF. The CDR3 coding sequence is TGTGCCAGCAGATGGGGGGGCTATAGCAATCAGCCCCAGCATTTT.

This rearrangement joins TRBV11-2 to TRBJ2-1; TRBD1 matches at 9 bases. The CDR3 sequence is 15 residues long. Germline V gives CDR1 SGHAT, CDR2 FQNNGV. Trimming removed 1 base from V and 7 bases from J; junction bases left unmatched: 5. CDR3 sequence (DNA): TGTGCCAGCAGCTTAGCCGGGACAGGGAAGAATGAGCAGTTCTTC. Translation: CASSLAGTGKNEQFF.

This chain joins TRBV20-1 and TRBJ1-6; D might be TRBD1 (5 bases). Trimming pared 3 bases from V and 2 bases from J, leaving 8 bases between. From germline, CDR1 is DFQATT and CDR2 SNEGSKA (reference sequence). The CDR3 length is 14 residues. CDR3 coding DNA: TGCAGTGCTAGTCCGGACACCTATAATTCACCCCTCCACTTT. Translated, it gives CSASPDTYNSPLHF.

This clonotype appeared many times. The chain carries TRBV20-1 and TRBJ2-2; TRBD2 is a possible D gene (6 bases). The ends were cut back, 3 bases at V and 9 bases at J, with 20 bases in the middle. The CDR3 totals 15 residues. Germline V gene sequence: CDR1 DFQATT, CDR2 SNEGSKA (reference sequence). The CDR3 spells CSASAALAGHRELFF. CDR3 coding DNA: TGCAGTGCTAGTGCGGCTTTGGCGGGGCACCGGGAGCTGTTTTTT.

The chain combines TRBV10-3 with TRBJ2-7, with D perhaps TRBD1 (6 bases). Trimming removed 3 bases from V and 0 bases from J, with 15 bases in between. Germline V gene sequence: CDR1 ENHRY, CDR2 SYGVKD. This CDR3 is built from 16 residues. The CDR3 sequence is CAISDTPRQASYEQYF. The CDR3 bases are TGTGCCATCAGTGATACCCCTAGACAGGCCTCCTACGAGCAGTACTTC.

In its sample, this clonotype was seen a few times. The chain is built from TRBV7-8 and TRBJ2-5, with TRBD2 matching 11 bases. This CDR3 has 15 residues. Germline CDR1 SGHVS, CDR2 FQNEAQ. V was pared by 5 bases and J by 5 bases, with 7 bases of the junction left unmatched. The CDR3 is CASSRSGRAMETQYF. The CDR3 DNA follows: TGTGCCAGCAGCCGTAGCGGGAGGGCCATGGAGACCCAGTACTTC.

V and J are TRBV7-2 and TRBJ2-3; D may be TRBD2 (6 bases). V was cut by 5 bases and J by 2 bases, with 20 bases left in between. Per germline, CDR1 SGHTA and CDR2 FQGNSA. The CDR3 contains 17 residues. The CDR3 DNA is TGTGCCAGCAGCCCTGGACTGGCGGGGACTTTCACAGATACGCAGTATTTT. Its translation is CASSPGLAGTFTDTQYF.

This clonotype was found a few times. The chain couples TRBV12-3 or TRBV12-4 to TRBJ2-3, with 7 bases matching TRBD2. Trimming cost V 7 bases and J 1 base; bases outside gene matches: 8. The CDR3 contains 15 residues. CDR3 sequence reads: CASTLLAQRTDTQYF. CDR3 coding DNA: TGTGCCAGCACCCTACTAGCGCAACGCACAGATACGCAGTATTTT.

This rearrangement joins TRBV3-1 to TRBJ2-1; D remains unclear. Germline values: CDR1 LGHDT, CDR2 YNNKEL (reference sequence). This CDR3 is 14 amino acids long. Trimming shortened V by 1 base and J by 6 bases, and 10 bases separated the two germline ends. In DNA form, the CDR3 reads TGTGCCAGCAGCCAAGGAGCAAGGGTCAATGAGCAGTTCTTC. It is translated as CASSQGARVNEQFF.

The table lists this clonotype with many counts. The DNA for the CDR3 is TGTGCCAGCAGTCCCAGCCCGGGACAGGGGGCCGGAAGGGCCAACGTCCTGACTTTC. Translation: CASSPSPGQGAGRANVLTF. The chain has TRBV12-3 or TRBV12-4 and TRBJ2-6; TRBD1 matches 12 bases. The V gene end was trimmed by 5 bases and the J gene end by 5 bases; junction bases not matched to a gene: 13. This CDR3 comprises 19 residues.

The CDR3 DNA reads as TGTGCCAGCAGCGCGGGGGCTAGCACAGATACGCAGTATTTT. Amino acid sequence: CASSAGASTDTQYF. The V gene is TRBV12-3 or TRBV12-4, the J gene TRBJ2-3, with D maybe TRBD2 (7 bases). V lost 6 bases to trimming and J lost 0 bases, with 10 bases between them. The CDR3 loop spans 14 amino acids.

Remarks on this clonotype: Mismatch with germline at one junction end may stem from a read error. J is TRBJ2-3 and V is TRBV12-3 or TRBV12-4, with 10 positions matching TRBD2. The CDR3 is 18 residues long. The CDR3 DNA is TGTGCCCGCAGTTTAGGTTTTGCGCTAGCGGGAGTTTCAGATACGCAGTATTTT. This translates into CARSLGFALAGVSDTQYF.

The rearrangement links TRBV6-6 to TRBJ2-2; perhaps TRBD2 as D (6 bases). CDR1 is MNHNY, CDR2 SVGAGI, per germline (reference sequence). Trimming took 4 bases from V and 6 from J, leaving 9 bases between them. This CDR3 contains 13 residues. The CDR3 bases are TGTGCCAGCAGTTTCGGGGGACCCGGGGAGCTGTTTTTT. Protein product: CASSFGGPGELFF.

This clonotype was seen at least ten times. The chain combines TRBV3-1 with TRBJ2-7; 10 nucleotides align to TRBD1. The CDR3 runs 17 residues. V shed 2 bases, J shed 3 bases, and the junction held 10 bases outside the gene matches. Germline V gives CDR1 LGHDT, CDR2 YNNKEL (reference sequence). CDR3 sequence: CASSQWGAGTGVYEQYF. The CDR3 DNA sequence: TGTGCCAGCAGCCAATGGGGGGCCGGGACAGGGGTCTACGAGCAGTACTTC.

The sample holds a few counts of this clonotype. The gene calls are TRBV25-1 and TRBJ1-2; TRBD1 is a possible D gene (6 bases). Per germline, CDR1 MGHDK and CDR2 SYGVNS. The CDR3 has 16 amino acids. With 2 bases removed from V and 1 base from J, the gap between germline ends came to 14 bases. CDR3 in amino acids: CASSETGQKLNYGYTF. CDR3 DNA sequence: TGTGCCAGCAGTGAAACAGGACAGAAGCTTAACTATGGCTACACCTTC.

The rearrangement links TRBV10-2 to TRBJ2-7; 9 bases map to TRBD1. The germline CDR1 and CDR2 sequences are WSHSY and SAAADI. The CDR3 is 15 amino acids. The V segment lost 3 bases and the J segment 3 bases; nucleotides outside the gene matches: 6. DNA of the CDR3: TGCGCCAGCAGTGACAGGGACAGGGCGGTCTACGAGCAGTACTTC. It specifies CASSDRDRAVYEQYF.